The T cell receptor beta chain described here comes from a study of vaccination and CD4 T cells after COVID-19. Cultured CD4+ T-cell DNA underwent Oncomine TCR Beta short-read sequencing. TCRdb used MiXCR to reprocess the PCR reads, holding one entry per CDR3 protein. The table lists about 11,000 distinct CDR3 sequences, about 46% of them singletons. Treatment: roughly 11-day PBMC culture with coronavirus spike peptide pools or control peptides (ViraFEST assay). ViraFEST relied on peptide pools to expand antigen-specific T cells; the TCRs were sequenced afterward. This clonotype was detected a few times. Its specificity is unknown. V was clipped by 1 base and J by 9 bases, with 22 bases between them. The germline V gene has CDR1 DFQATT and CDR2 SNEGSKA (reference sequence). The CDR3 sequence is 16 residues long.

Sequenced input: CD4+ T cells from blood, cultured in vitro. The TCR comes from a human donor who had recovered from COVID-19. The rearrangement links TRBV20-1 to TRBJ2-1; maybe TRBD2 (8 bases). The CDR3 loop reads CSARAGGLAEGAEQFF. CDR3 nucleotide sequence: TGCAGTGCTAGAGCGGGGGGGCTAGCGGAGGGGGCTGAGCAGTTCTTC.